Following are 27 T cell receptor beta chains from one sample sequenced in a study of T cells in Graves' hyperthyroidism and ophthalmopathy. The TCR beta CDR3 regions underwent amplification using RNA transcripts as the source. The HTBI set primed first-round TCR CDR3 RT-PCR. TCRdb redid the calling of the multiplex PCR reads with MiXCR, one entry per CDR3 protein. The profile covers roughly 570,000 distinct CDR3 sequences, with 40% to 55% appearing a single time and approximately 8.4% taken by the ten largest. The specimen sequenced was peripheral blood or thyroid tissue (not recorded which). The origin of the receptors is a woman between 18 and 29 years old with Graves' hyperthyroidism.

This sequence joins TRBV7-9 and TRBJ2-5; 7 nucleotides align to TRBD1. CDR1 is SEHNR, CDR2 FQNEAQ, per germline (reference sequence). Unmatched junction bases numbered 4, after V lost 6 bases and J lost 0 bases. There are 14 residues in the CDR3. The CDR3 DNA sequence: TGTGCCAGCAGTCGGGACAGACACCAAGAGACCCAGTACTTC. Its translation is CASSRDRHQETQYF.

The chain carries TRBV5-8 and TRBJ2-7, with 8 bases aligning to TRBD1. V lost 4 bases to trimming and J lost 2 bases; unmatched junction nucleotides: 5. The germline V gene encodes CDR1 SGHTS and CDR2 YDEGEE. This CDR3 spans 14 amino acids. In DNA, the CDR3 is TGTGCCAGCAGCCCGGGACAGGCTGCCTACGAGCAGTACTTC. Protein sequence: CASSPGQAAYEQYF.

The table lists this clonotype with many counts. The rearrangement links TRBV5-1 to TRBJ1-2; 7 bases are a match to TRBD1. This CDR3 region has 14 residues. J gave up 2 bases and V 5 bases, and 6 bases lay outside the gene matches. Germline values: CDR1 SGHRS, CDR2 YFSETQ. The DNA for the CDR3 is TGCGCCAGCAGGATGGCAGGGGGGAACTATGGCTACACCTTC. This translates into CASRMAGGNYGYTF.

The chain combines TRBV29-1 with TRBJ1-5; no firm D call. CDR1 SQVTM and CDR2 ANQGSEA come from the germline V gene. This CDR3 comprises 12 residues. CDR3 in amino acids: CSDPGINQPQHF. The CDR3 DNA follows: TGCAGTGACCCAGGAATCAATCAGCCCCAGCATTTT.

This clonotype has ten or more counts. V gene TRBV5-1 combines with J gene TRBJ1-1, with D maybe TRBD1 (6 bases). Germline-derived CDR1 and CDR2 are SGHRS and YFSETQ. This CDR3 region has 15 residues. The V and J ends lost 0 bases and 2 bases respectively, with 11 bases between them. The CDR3 region has the DNA TGCGCCAGCAGCTTGGAGGGGGGTCTCAACACTGAAGCTTTCTTT. This sequence encodes CASSLEGGLNTEAFF.

A few counts support this clonotype. The CDR3 loop is CASSYRREPPNHEQYF. The CDR3 nucleotides read TGTGCCAGCAGTTACCGGCGGGAGCCCCCGAACCACGAGCAGTACTTC. This chain links TRBV6-2 or TRBV6-3 with TRBJ2-7; 7 nucleotides line up with TRBD2. CDR1 is MNHEY and CDR2 is SVGEGT in the germline V gene. V trimming: 2 bases; J trimming: 5 bases; junction bases outside the gene matches: 12. CDR3 length: 16 residues.

This clonotype was recorded only once. The rearrangement uses TRBV24-1 and TRBJ2-1, with TRBD2 matching over 12 bases. The CDR3 is made up of 17 amino acids. Germline loops: CDR1 KGHDR, CDR2 SFDVKD. J lost 6 bases, V lost 0 bases, and 5 bases had no gene match. CDR3 in amino acids: CATSDLRLTSGSNEQFF. The CDR3 coding sequence is TGTGCCACCAGTGATTTGCGGTTGACTAGCGGGAGCAATGAGCAGTTCTTC.

This clonotype was detected a few times. This chain uses TRBV4-2 with TRBJ2-3; 8 nucleotides align to TRBD2. This CDR3 spans 18 amino acids. Trimming at V came to 0 bases and at J to 1 base, leaving 9 bases not matched to a gene. Germline CDR1 reads LGHNA; CDR2 reads YNFKEQ. DNA of the CDR3: TGTGCCAGCAGCCAAGATTCGGTACTAGCGGTTGGCACAGATACGCAGTATTTT. Protein sequence: CASSQDSVLAVGTDTQYF.

This clonotype has at least ten counts. The V gene is TRBV5-6, the J gene TRBJ1-5, with TRBD1 identical over 11 bases. The germline V gene has CDR1 SGHDT and CDR2 YYEEEE. The CDR3 runs 16 residues. The V gene end was trimmed by 4 bases and the J gene end by 7 bases; junction bases not matched to a gene: 10. The CDR3 region is CASSKPDRGQGQPQHF. Here the CDR3 DNA reads TGTGCCAGCAGCAAACCGGACAGGGGGCAAGGGCAGCCCCAGCATTTT.

This clonotype was seen repeatedly, ten times or more. The CDR3 spells CASSRGQSLTGELFF. CDR3 in DNA: TGTGCCAGCAGCCGGGGACAGTCCCTCACCGGGGAGCTGTTTTTT. The rearrangement joins TRBV7-6 to TRBJ2-2; 7 bases are shared with TRBD1. V shed 5 bases and J 4 bases; nucleotides not matched to a gene: 7. The germline gives CDR1 SGHVS, CDR2 FNYEAQ. This CDR3 region has 15 residues.

This clonotype was seen at least ten times. The chain employs TRBV10-2 and TRBJ1-2, with D uncertain. Germline-derived CDR1 and CDR2 are WSHSY and SAAADI. The CDR3 length is 16 residues. The V end was cut by 7 bases, the J end by 2 bases, with 20 bases between. The DNA for the CDR3 is TGCGCCAGCAACCCCCAGCGTGGGCAGAAAAACTATGGCTACACCTTC. Its translation: CASNPQRGQKNYGYTF.

This clonotype has at least ten counts. The J gene is TRBJ2-7, the V gene TRBV5-1, with 8 bases that match TRBD1. Trimming cost V 4 bases and J 2 bases; bases outside gene matches: 8. Germline-derived CDR1 and CDR2 are SGHRS and YFSETQ. The CDR3 has 15 amino acids. In nucleotides, the CDR3 is TGCGCCAGCAGCCCGGGACAGGTGAAAGCCTACGAGCAGTACTTC. Translation gives CASSPGQVKAYEQYF.

This clonotype has more than one count but fewer than ten. V usage is TRBV7-9 and J usage is TRBJ1-1; D remains ambiguous. Germline loops: CDR1 SEHNR, CDR2 FQNEAQ (reference sequence). The germline V and J ends were trimmed by 5 bases and 1 base, with 14 bases remaining between them. This CDR3 is built from 15 residues. CDR3 in DNA: TGTGCCAGCAGCCTCTCTTGGAAGGAGAACACTGAAGCTTTCTTT. Translated, it gives CASSLSWKENTEAFF.

Comments on this clonotype: A read error may be the cause here, since a much bigger clone is one base away. The CDR3 loop is CASSPTGMDTGELFF. CDR3 nucleotides: TGTGCCAGCAGCCCGACAGGGATGGACACCGGGGAGCTGTTTTTT. The genes are TRBV2 and TRBJ2-2, with 7 bases matching TRBD1. CDR3 length: 15 amino acids. Germline V gene sequence: CDR1 SNHLY, CDR2 FYNNEI. Germline trimming cut 6 bases from V and 3 bases from J; bases unmatched to any gene: 7.

The chain carries TRBV2 and TRBJ2-7; 10 positions match TRBD2. The CDR3 consists of 15 residues. CDR1 SNHLY and CDR2 FYNNEI come from the germline V gene. V was clipped by 4 bases and J by 7 bases; unmatched bases: 10. The CDR3 DNA reads as TGTGCCAGCAGTGGGAGCGGGGGGGGATACAATGAGCAGTACTTC. Translated, it gives CASSGSGGGYNEQYF.

This clonotype was detected many times. CDR3 sequence (DNA): TGCGCCACTACTATCGGCGGGGGGGTCACTGGGACCCAGTACTTC. Translated: CATTIGGGVTGTQYF. J is TRBJ2-5 and V is TRBV5-1, with TRBD2 identical over 9 bases. Losses at the gene ends were 9 bases for V and 7 bases for J; bases not matched to a gene: 16. The CDR3 sequence is 15 residues long. The germline V gene has CDR1 SGHRS and CDR2 YFSETQ.

The chain employs TRBV20-1 and TRBJ1-2; D is unresolved. From germline, CDR1 is DFQATT and CDR2 SNEGSKA (reference sequence). The V end was cut by 6 bases, the J end by 4 bases, with 15 bases between. CDR3 length equals 13 residues. The CDR3 DNA reads as TGCAGTGCAGACGGGGATGGGTTCTATGGCTACACCTTC. Amino acids: CSADGDGFYGYTF.

The chain recombines TRBV20-1 with TRBJ1-4; 7 positions match TRBD1. This CDR3 region has 14 residues. In germline, CDR1 is DFQATT, CDR2 SNEGSKA (reference sequence). V shed 3 bases and J 4 bases; nucleotides not matched to a gene: 5. CDR3 in amino acids: CSASTGTDNEKLFF. The CDR3, as DNA: TGCAGTGCTAGTACCGGGACAGATAATGAAAAACTGTTTTTT.

As regards this clonotype: This could be a read error, since a much larger clone is one nucleotide away. The rearrangement links TRBV7-9 to TRBJ2-3, with 13 bases that match TRBD2. The CDR3 is 16 residues long. J lost 4 bases, V lost 3 bases, and 4 bases had no gene match. In germline, CDR1 is SEHNR, CDR2 FQNEAQ (reference sequence). The CDR3 DNA is TGTGCCAGCAGCTTCAGGACTAGCGGGAGTGCAGATACGCAGTATTTT. This translates into CASSFRTSGSADTQYF.

This clonotype was picked up many times. The V call is TRBV5-1, the J call TRBJ1-2; the match to TRBD1 covers 8 bases. This CDR3 is built from 15 residues. The germline V gene has CDR1 SGHRS and CDR2 YFSETQ. V was clipped by 0 bases and J by 8 bases; unmatched bases: 9. The CDR3 reads CASSLAAGTGLGYTF. The CDR3 DNA follows: TGCGCCAGCAGCTTGGCCGCGGGGACAGGCCTGGGCTACACCTTC. Using reference TRBV5-1 and TRBJ1-2 for the parts outside the CDR3, the full variable domain is KAGVTQTPRYLIKTRGQQVTLSCSPISGHRSVSWYQQTPGQGLQFLFEYFSETQRNKGNFPGRFSGRQFSNSRSEMNVSTLELGDSALYLCASSLAAGTGLGYTFGSGTRLTVV.

This clonotype was counted many times. This chain connects TRBV29-1 to TRBJ2-5; TRBD1 or TRBD2 may be the D gene (6 bases each). V was trimmed by 4 bases and J by 0 bases, leaving 21 bases between them. Germline-derived CDR1 and CDR2 are SQVTM and ANQGSEA. The CDR3 consists of 17 residues. CDR3 sequence: CSVGGLGGRRYQETQYF. The CDR3 DNA sequence: TGCAGCGTTGGAGGACTTGGGGGGCGCCGGTACCAAGAGACCCAGTACTTC. Full variable domain (rest looked up from reference TRBV29-1 and TRBJ2-5): SAVISQKPSRDICQRGTSLTIQCQVDSQVTMMFWYRQQPGQSLTLIATANQGSEATYESGFVIDKFPISRPNLTFSTLTVSNMSPEDSSIYLCSVGGLGGRRYQETQYFGPGTRLLVL.

This clonotype has more than one count but fewer than ten. A read error is possible here, since a much larger clone lies one base away. The rearrangement uses TRBV14 and TRBJ1-2; no definite D call. The germline V gene encodes CDR1 SGHDN and CDR2 FVKESK. The CDR3 consists of 16 residues. CDR3 sequence (DNA): TGCGCCAGCAGCCGAGGTCGCGTGAGGCCTAACTATGGCTACACCTTC. Translating it yields CASSRGRVRPNYGYTF.

This clonotype has a single count. The V and J genes are TRBV24-1 and TRBJ2-5, with TRBD2 identical over 11 bases. The CDR3 covers 16 residues. Per germline, CDR1 KGHDR and CDR2 SFDVKD. J gave up 11 bases and V 4 bases, and 14 bases lay outside the gene matches. CDR3 residues: CATSDSLAGGTDTQYF. DNA of the CDR3: TGTGCCACCAGTGACTCTCTAGCGGGAGGAACAGATACGCAGTACTTC.

This chain joins TRBV2 and TRBJ2-3, with D possibly being TRBD1 or TRBD2 (5 bases each). Looked up from germline, CDR1 is SNHLY and CDR2 is FYNNEI. The CDR3 runs to 14 residues. Deletions cut 8 bases from V and 1 base from J, with 13 bases between. In DNA form, the CDR3 reads TGTGCCAGCCGGGGCAGGGCTGGCACAGATACGCAGTATTTT. Amino acid sequence: CASRGRAGTDTQYF.

The count of this clonotype is one. This sequence joins TRBV7-9 and TRBJ2-4; D remains ambiguous. The V gene's germline CDR1 is SEHNR and CDR2 FQNEAQ (reference sequence). The CDR3 totals 12 residues. Trimming pared 8 bases from V and 7 bases from J, leaving 12 bases between. CDR3 DNA: TGTGCCAGCGAGGCTGCCTGGAACATTCAGTACTTC. This gives the protein CASEAAWNIQYF. The whole variable domain, remainder taken from reference TRBV7-9 and TRBJ2-4, is DTGVSQNPRHKITKRGQNVTFRCDPISEHNRLYWYRQTLGQGPEFLTYFQNEAQLEKSRLLSDRFSAERPKGSFSTLEIQRTEQGDSAMYLCASEAAWNIQYFGAGTRLSVL.

This clonotype was detected many times. The rearrangement joins TRBV4-3 to TRBJ1-6, with 8 bases matching TRBD1. The CDR3 runs 16 residues. V was clipped by 0 bases and J by 10 bases; unmatched bases: 8. Germline V gene data show CDR1 as LGHNA and CDR2 as YSLEER. The CDR3 sequence: CASSQDSDRGVSPLHF. CDR3 in DNA: TGCGCCAGCAGCCAAGATTCAGACAGGGGCGTATCACCCCTCCACTTT.

The sample holds a few counts of this clonotype. This chain connects TRBV7-8 to TRBJ2-5; tentative D call: TRBD2 (6 bases). TRBJ2-1 explains the end of the DNA better; the J call may be wrong. Germline-derived CDR1 and CDR2 are SGHVS and FQNEAQ. The CDR3 runs 16 residues. The CDR3 DNA sequence: TGTGCCAGCAGCTTAGCGACACTAGCAGTATACAATGAGCAGTTCTTC. As protein: CASSLATLAVYNEQFF.